This TCR beta chain was identified during a study of shared clonotypes between healthy human individuals. Whole-study context: Each donor contributed plates that comprised three CD4 naive, three CD4 memory, two CD8 naive and one CD8 memory. Notes on the study in general: As a rule, naive subsets had a larger estimated richness than memory subsets. Compared with clonotypes that all four donors shared, non-shared clonotypes had lower generation probabilities. An expected dependence of interdonor clonotype sharing on sequencing depth was noted.

Naive CD8 cells lacked CD45RO, underwent positive selection for CCR7 and left out terminally differentiated effector memory CD45RA+ cells. Comment on this clone: Its target is not known.

Method: immunoSEQ multiplex PCR; TCRdb's copy keeps in-frame clones and lacks some. The sample records about 1,800,000 clones, about 95% being singletons. Sequencing input: naive CD8+ T cells sorted from blood. The receptor was derived from a man in his late teens or twenties in good health.

The DNA of the CDR3 is TGTGCCAGCAGCCAGGAGGGGCCCCGAAATGAAAAACTGTTTTTT. This translates into CASSQEGPRNEKLFF. V is TRBV7-8 and J is TRBJ1-4, with D possibly being TRBD1 (5 bases). There are 15 residues in the CDR3. Germline V gene sequence: CDR1 SGHVS, CDR2 FQNEAQ. Deletions cut 5 bases from V and 5 bases from J, with 15 bases between.